This T cell receptor (beta chain) was sequenced during a study of T-cell memory formation after mild COVID-19. The wider study: The study found TCR clusters largely donor specific. Study-wide findings and caveats: Largely, contracting CD4+ clones fell within CM and EM, and contracting CD8+ clones within EMRA. Later expanders leaned toward CD4+, whereas clones contracting from day 15 to 85 were balanced CD4/CD8.

CDR1 and CDR2 from the germline V gene are MNHEY and SVGAGI. V dropped 8 bases and J dropped 6 bases, with 15 bases sitting between them. The CDR3 length is 13 residues. 5'RACE with constant-segment primers yielded barcoded, UMI-tagged TCR alpha and TCR beta cDNA libraries. Using its own MiXCR run on the 5' RACE reads, TCRdb lists one record per CDR3 protein. Of approximately 250,000 distinct CDR3 sequences listed, around 17% were seen once; the top ten hold roughly 21%. This clonotype has a handful of counts. Its target is not known. What was sequenced was PBMCs or a T cell subset sorted from them (not recorded which). The clonotype was recovered from a man younger than 30 who had mild COVID-19 (a few samples of this study predate the infection). Cell type and time point are not known. The chain carries TRBV6-5 and TRBJ2-3, with D possibly matching TRBD1 (5 bases). This CDR3 is CASGAGGGDTQYF. CDR3 in DNA: TGTGCCAGCGGGGCAGGTGGTGGGGATACGCAGTATTTT.